This T cell receptor (beta chain) was captured by sequencing in a study of blood T cell repertoires in COVID-19. About the study: Donors in the United States, Italy and Spain gave samples during acute or convalescent COVID-19. PBMCs, B-cell-depleted T cells, or T cells were the source of the cDNA or gDNA that made up the material.

Methods used by the authors: Reference gene primer amplification gave estimated nucleated cell counts. This table comes from immunoSEQ multiplex PCR, and its TCRdb copy is limited to in-frame clones, with some not included. From that table come the V and J calls and clone size; the DNA was used to work out D and trimming. The table records roughly 95,000 clones, 85% to 95% of them present only once. The CDR3 is 15 residues long. CDR1 and CDR2 from the germline V gene are SGHNT and YYREEE (reference sequence). With V trimmed by 7 bases and J by 4 bases, 6 bases remained unmatched. This clonotype was sampled from a woman aged 45-65 years in a cohort sampled during active COVID-19. The gene calls are TRBV5-4 and TRBJ2-3, with 13 bases that match TRBD2. The sample taken for sequencing was peripheral blood. Written as DNA, the CDR3 is TGTGCCAGCGGGCGGACTAGCGGGAGTGCAGATACGCAGTATTTT. Its translation is CASGRTSGSADTQYF.